This T cell receptor (beta chain) emerged from a study of PD-1 blockade in classical Hodgkin lymphoma. After removal of 7 bases from V and 4 bases from J, the junction contained 10 bases not matched to a gene. CDR1 is MDHEN and CDR2 is SYDVKM in the germline V gene. The CDR3 loop spans 16 amino acids. Documented time point: cycle 4 day 1 (C4D1), after 5 to 7 weeks of nivolumab. Brentuximab vedotin exposure varied among the patients, all of whom had relapsed after autologous stem cell transplantation. Complete response, partial response or progressive disease was each patient's best response. Method: immunoSEQ multiplex PCR; TCRdb's copy keeps in-frame clones and lacks some. Of approximately 96,000 clones listed, roughly 91% were seen once; the top ten hold roughly 1.9%.

This receptor was identified in a human donor with classical Hodgkin lymphoma. The rearrangement joins TRBV28 to TRBJ1-3; 10 bases are shared with TRBD1. Sequencing was performed on peripheral blood mononuclear cells (PBMCs), taken before the fourth cycle of nivolumab. CDR3 bases: TGTGCCAGCATGTTCCGGGACAGGGGTTTCGGAAACACCATATATTTT. This encodes CASMFRDRGFGNTIYF.